This TCR beta chain was captured by sequencing in a study of cytomegalovirus exposure and HLA in healthy donors. Study-level findings and limits: Researchers reported that a few CMV-associated chains were confirmed in vitro as CMV antigen-specific. The study recorded 164 TCR beta chains that were cytomegalovirus-associated. High specificity and sensitivity for cytomegalovirus status were reported for the classifier.

About this clone itself: What it binds is unknown.

Both 60 Vbeta primers and 13 Jbeta primers went into the PCR. Data came from immunoSEQ multiplex PCR; TCRdb stores just in-frame clones and leaves some out. The table includes about 200,000 clones, about three quarters detected once. The CDR3 covers 14 residues. Per germline, CDR1 LGHNA and CDR2 YSLEER. V lost 1 base and J lost 0, with 6 bases in between. The chain carries TRBV4-3 and TRBJ2-5; D remains ambiguous. This clonotype was sampled from a man younger than 35 in good health and CMV-seronegative. The specimen was PBMCs. CDR3 DNA sequence: TGCGCCAGCAGCCAAGCTCTGTACCAAGAGACCCAGTACTTC. It specifies CASSQALYQETQYF.